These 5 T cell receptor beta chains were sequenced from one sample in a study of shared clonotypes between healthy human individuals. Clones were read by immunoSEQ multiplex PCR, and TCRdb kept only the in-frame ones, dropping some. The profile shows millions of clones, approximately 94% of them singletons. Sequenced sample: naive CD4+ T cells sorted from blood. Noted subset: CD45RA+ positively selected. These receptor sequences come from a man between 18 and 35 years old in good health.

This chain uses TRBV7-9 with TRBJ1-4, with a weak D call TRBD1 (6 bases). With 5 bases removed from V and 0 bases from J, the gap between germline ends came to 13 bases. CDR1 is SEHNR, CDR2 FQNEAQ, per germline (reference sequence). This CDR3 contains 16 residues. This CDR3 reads CASSLGQTATNEKLFF. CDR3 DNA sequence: TGTGCCAGCAGCCTAGGACAGACCGCAACTAATGAAAAACTGTTTTTT.

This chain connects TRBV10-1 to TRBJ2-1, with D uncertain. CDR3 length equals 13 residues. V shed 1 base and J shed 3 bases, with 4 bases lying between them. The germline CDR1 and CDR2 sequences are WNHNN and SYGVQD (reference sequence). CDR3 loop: CASSEYDYNEQFF. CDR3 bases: TGCGCCAGCAGTGAGTACGACTACAATGAGCAGTTCTTC.

As DNA, the CDR3 is TGTGCCAGCTCACCCGGGACAGGCACCGGGGAGCTGTTTTTT. The encoded protein is CASSPGTGTGELFF. The chain joins TRBV18 to TRBJ2-2; TRBD1 matches 8 bases. This CDR3 is 14 amino acids long. V was pared by 3 bases and J by 4 bases, with 1 base of the junction left unmatched. Germline loops: CDR1 KGHSH, CDR2 LQKENI.

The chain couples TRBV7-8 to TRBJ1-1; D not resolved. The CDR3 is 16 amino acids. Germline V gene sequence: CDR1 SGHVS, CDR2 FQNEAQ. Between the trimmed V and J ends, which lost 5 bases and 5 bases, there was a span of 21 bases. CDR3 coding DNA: TGTGCCAGCAGCCCTGGCGCGGAGATCTATAGGACTGAAGCTTTCTTT. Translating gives CASSPGAEIYRTEAFF.

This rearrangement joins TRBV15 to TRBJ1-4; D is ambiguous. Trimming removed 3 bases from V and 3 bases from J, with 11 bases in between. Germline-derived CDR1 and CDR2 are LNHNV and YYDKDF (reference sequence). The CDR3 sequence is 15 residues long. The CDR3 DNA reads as TGTGCCACCAGCAGTGACTGGGAATCTAATGAAAAACTGTTTTTT. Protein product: CATSSDWESNEKLFF.